This T cell receptor (beta chain) comes out of a study of blood T cell repertoires in COVID-19. Background on the study: Sites across the United States, Italy and Spain contributed samples from acute and convalescent COVID-19. PBMCs, B-cell-depleted T cells, or T cells provided the cDNA or gDNA that made up the material.

Authors' processing steps: Reference gene primer amplification in the assay estimated nucleated cell counts. TCRdb keeps only in-frame clones here, not all; method: immunoSEQ multiplex PCR. V and J calls plus clone size are reproduced from that table; the DNA served to infer D and trimming. Among about 110,000 clones listed, under 95% were seen once. J was trimmed by 6 bases and V by 5 bases; bases with no gene match: 8. The V gene's germline CDR1 is LGHDT and CDR2 YNNKEL (reference sequence). There are 15 residues in the CDR3. Sequencing used peripheral blood. The genes are TRBV3-1 (or the pseudogene TRBV3-2) and TRBJ2-2, with 8 bases fitting TRBD2. The receptor's source is a woman aged 25-40 years with acute or convalescent COVID-19. CDR3 amino acids: CASSARGGPPGELFF. CDR3 nucleotides: TGTGCCAGCAGCGCCCGCGGGGGGCCCCCCGGGGAGCTGTTTTTT.